This T cell receptor (beta chain) appears in the sequencing data of a study of cytomegalovirus exposure and HLA in healthy donors. Study findings and constraints: The majority of TCR sequences were rare, yet some public TCRs appeared in many donors. Links to common viral pathogens appeared, in a later analysis, for several of the most significant clusters. Presence/absence analyses supposed approximately even sequencing depth among donors. With further analysis later on, most CMV-associated TCR beta chains appeared HLA-restricted.

It was with 60 Vbeta and 13 Jbeta primers that the PCR ran. TCRdb's copy holds only in-frame clones and misses some; the assay was immunoSEQ multiplex PCR. The sample includes 59,000 or so clones, less than 90% of them seen just once. With V trimmed by 5 bases and J by 4 bases, 4 bases remained unmatched. The CDR3 runs to 13 residues. Germline CDR1 and CDR2: MNHEY and SMNVEV (reference sequence). This clone was seen a handful of times. Its antigen is as yet unknown. This clonotype originated in a female donor in good health and CMV-seronegative. V gene TRBV27 combines with J gene TRBJ2-5; 7 nucleotides agree with TRBD2. Sequencing was carried out using PBMCs. The CDR3 sequence: CASSSGDRETQYF. The CDR3 DNA is TGTGCCAGCAGTAGCGGGGATCGAGAGACCCAGTACTTC.